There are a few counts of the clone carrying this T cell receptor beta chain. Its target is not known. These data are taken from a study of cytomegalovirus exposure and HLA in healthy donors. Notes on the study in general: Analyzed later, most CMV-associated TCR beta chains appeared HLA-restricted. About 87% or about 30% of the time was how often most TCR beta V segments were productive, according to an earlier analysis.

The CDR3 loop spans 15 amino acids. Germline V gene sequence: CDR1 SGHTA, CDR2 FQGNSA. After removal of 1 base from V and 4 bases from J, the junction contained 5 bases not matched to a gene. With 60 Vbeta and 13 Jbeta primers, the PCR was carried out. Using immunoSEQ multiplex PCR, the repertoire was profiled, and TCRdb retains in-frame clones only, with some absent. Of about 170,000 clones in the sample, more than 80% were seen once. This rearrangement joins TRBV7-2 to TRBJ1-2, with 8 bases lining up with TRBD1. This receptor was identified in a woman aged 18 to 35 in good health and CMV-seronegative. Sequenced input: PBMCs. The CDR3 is CASSLEQGVSYGYTF. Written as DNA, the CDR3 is TGTGCCAGCAGCTTAGAACAGGGGGTTAGCTATGGCTACACCTTC.